This T cell receptor (beta chain) was documented in a study of blood T cell repertoires in COVID-19. This CDR3 is 17 amino acids long. The germline V gene encodes CDR1 LGHDT and CDR2 YNNKEL (reference sequence). After removal of 4 bases from V and 0 bases from J, the junction contained 6 bases not matched to a gene. The count of this clone is one. This table comes from immunoSEQ multiplex PCR, and its TCRdb copy is limited to in-frame clones, with some not included. Of approximately 150,000 clones detected, about 88% appear once; the ten largest clones hold around 1.3%. The clonotype originates from a human donor with acute COVID-19. The donor label of this sample is uncertain. Sequencing used PBMCs or T cells enriched from blood (not recorded which). The chain couples TRBV3-1 (or the pseudogene TRBV3-2) to TRBJ2-3; TRBD2 aligns across 11 bases. DNA for the CDR3: TGTGCCAGCAGCCCGCGACTAGCGGGAATCAGCACAGATACGCAGTATTTT. It translates to CASSPRLAGISTDTQYF.